This T cell receptor (beta chain) was sequenced in a study of blood T cell repertoires in COVID-19. Study background: The study drew acute and convalescent COVID-19 samples from the United States, Italy and Spain.

Study processing details: Cell counts per sample came from amplifying reference gene primers. Sequencing used immunoSEQ multiplex PCR; TCRdb keeps in-frame clones, though not all of them. That table gives V, J and clone size, and the DNA gave D and trimming. This table holds 180,000 or so clones, 60% to 85% found once. Germline V gene sequence: CDR1 SGDLS, CDR2 YYNGEE. This CDR3 is 15 amino acids long. V gave up 0 bases and J gave up 6 bases, with 13 bases separating them. This sequence originates from a woman between 50 and 59 years old with active or convalescent COVID-19. Source material: peripheral blood. V is TRBV9 and J is TRBJ1-5, with D perhaps matching TRBD1 (5 bases). CDR3 sequence reads: CASSVGGEVGQPQHF. Written as DNA, the CDR3 is TGTGCCAGCAGCGTAGGGGGGGAGGTTGGTCAGCCCCAGCATTTT.